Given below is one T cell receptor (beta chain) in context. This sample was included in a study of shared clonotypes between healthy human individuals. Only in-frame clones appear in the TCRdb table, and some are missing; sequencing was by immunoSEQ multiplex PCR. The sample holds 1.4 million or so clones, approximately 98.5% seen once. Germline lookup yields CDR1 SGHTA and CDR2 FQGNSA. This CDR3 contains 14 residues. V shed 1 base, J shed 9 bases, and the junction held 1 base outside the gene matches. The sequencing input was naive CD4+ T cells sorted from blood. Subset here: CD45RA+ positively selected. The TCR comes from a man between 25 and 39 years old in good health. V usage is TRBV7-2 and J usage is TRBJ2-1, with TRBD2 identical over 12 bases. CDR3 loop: CASSLELAGGEQFF. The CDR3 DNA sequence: TGTGCCAGCAGCTTAGAACTAGCGGGAGGTGAGCAGTTCTTC. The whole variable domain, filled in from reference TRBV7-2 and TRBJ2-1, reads GAGVSQSPSNKVTEKGKDVELRCDPISGHTALYWYRQSLGQGLEFLIYFQGNSAPDKSGLPSDRFSAERTGGSVSTLTIQRTQQEDSAVYLCASSLELAGGEQFFGPGTRLTVL.